These 6 T cell receptor beta chains share one sample of origin, sequenced in a study of blood T cell repertoires in COVID-19. Assay used: immunoSEQ multiplex PCR; TCRdb lists only in-frame clones, some missing. This table has hundreds of thousands of clones, 65% to 90% appearing once. The material sequenced was peripheral blood. These receptors originate from a woman aged 45 to 65 with acute or convalescent COVID-19.

This sequence joins TRBV28 and TRBJ2-7, with 10 bases lining up with TRBD1. V lost 6 bases, J lost 0 bases, and 8 bases stayed unmatched. The CDR3 covers 16 residues. The germline V gene encodes CDR1 MDHEN and CDR2 SYDVKM. Here the CDR3 reads CASRPSGDRGSYEQYF. As DNA, the CDR3 is TGTGCCAGCAGACCCTCCGGGGACAGGGGCTCCTACGAGCAGTACTTC.

The chain recombines TRBV24-1 with TRBJ1-2, with 7 bases lining up with TRBD1. With 9 bases clipped from V and 5 bases from J, the junction kept 8 bases outside the gene matches. This CDR3 comprises 13 residues. Per germline, CDR1 KGHDR and CDR2 SFDVKD. The CDR3 is CATSVGTEYGYTF. CDR3 DNA: TGTGCCACCTCAGTAGGGACAGAGTATGGCTACACCTTC.

The rearrangement joins TRBV9 to TRBJ1-2; D not resolved. The CDR3 is made up of 13 amino acids. The germline V gene has CDR1 SGDLS and CDR2 YYNGEE. Trimming cost V 0 bases and J 5 bases, with 8 bases left between them. CDR3 DNA: TGTGCCAGCAGCGTAGCCCGGAGTTATGGCTACACCTTC. Its translation: CASSVARSYGYTF.

The rearrangement joins TRBV27 to TRBJ2-7; weak D call: TRBD1 (5 bases). The CDR3 spans 15 residues. Germline lookup yields CDR1 MNHEY and CDR2 SMNVEV (reference sequence). Trimming removed 3 bases from V and 1 base from J, with 13 bases in between. CDR3 amino acids: CASSFLGAGSYEQYF. In DNA form, the CDR3 reads TGTGCCAGCAGTTTCCTGGGTGCAGGGTCCTACGAGCAGTACTTC.

In its sample, this clone was seen many times. The J gene is TRBJ1-5, the V gene TRBV19, with TRBD1 as a possible D gene (5 bases). This CDR3 region has 15 residues. Germline lookup yields CDR1 LNHDA and CDR2 SQIVND (reference sequence). V lost 4 bases, J lost 4 bases, and 14 bases lay in between. The CDR3 reads CASSTGHVGNQPQHF. The CDR3 DNA sequence: TGTGCCAGTAGTACAGGACACGTGGGAAATCAGCCCCAGCATTTT.

This chain connects TRBV5-4 to TRBJ2-1, with 10 nucleotides matching TRBD2. The germline V gene encodes CDR1 SGHNT and CDR2 YYREEE (reference sequence). After removal of 0 bases from V and 0 bases from J, the junction contained 3 bases not matched to a gene. The CDR3 sequence is 17 residues long. CDR3 loop: CASSLVTSGVSYNEQFF. In DNA, the CDR3 is TGTGCCAGCAGCTTGGTAACTAGCGGGGTCTCCTACAATGAGCAGTTCTTC. Full variable domain (outside the CDR3, taken from reference TRBV5-4 and TRBJ2-1): ETGVTQSPTHLIKTRGQQVTLRCSSQSGHNTVSWYQQALGQGPQFIFQYYREEENGRGNFPPRFSGLQFPNYSSELNVNALELDDSALYLCASSLVTSGVSYNEQFFGPGTRLTVL.